These 21 T cell receptor beta chains came from one sample sequenced in a study of PD-1 blockade in classical Hodgkin lymphoma. TCRdb's copy holds only in-frame clones and misses some; the assay was immunoSEQ multiplex PCR. The data contain some 96,000 clones, roughly 80% of them singletons. Each patient experienced a relapse that followed autologous stem cell transplantation, and brentuximab vedotin exposure varied. The sample in question was peripheral blood mononuclear cells (PBMCs), obtained before the second cycle of nivolumab. The source of these receptors is a human donor with classical Hodgkin lymphoma.

V and J are TRBV19 and TRBJ2-7; possibly TRBD2 for D (6 bases). Between the trimmed V and J ends, which lost 6 bases and 3 bases, there was a span of 18 bases. The CDR3 contains 15 residues. Germline CDR1 LNHDA, CDR2 SQIVND (reference sequence). CDR3 bases: TGTGCCAGTAGCGCCCGCAGGACTAACTACTACGAGCAGTACTTC. This sequence encodes CASSARRTNYYEQYF.

V usage is TRBV5-4 and J usage is TRBJ2-7; D may be TRBD1 (6 bases). From germline, CDR1 is SGHNT and CDR2 YYREEE (reference sequence). This CDR3 has 13 residues. V was clipped by 2 bases and J by 2 bases, with 8 bases between them. CDR3 nucleotide sequence: TGTGCCAGCAGCTTACAGGGAGCCTACGAGCAGTACTTC. Its translation is CASSLQGAYEQYF.

The CDR3: CASSKASTLSYEQYF. The CDR3 DNA is TGTGCCAGTAGTAAGGCCTCTACCCTCTCCTACGAGCAGTACTTC. The chain joins TRBV19 to TRBJ2-7; unclear D gene. The germline V gene encodes CDR1 LNHDA and CDR2 SQIVND (reference sequence). The V end lost 4 bases, the J end lost 0 bases, and 13 bases lay between the germline ends. The length of the CDR3 is 15 residues.

The genes are TRBV7-9 and TRBJ2-3; TRBD2 agrees at 10 bases. The CDR3 consists of 14 residues. V shed 8 bases, J shed 4 bases, and the junction held 6 bases outside the gene matches. Germline loops: CDR1 SEHNR, CDR2 FQNEAQ (reference sequence). The CDR3 DNA sequence: TGTGCCAGCCTGGCTAGCGGGAGACCAGATACGCAGTATTTT. It yields the protein CASLASGRPDTQYF.

The CDR3 is CASSSPEGNGYTF. The CDR3 DNA reads TGTGCCAGCAGTTCCCCGGAGGGGAATGGCTACACCTTC. This sequence joins TRBV28 and TRBJ1-2; possibly TRBD1 for D (5 bases). The ends were cut back, 4 bases at V and 6 bases at J, with 12 bases in the middle. This CDR3 spans 13 amino acids. Per germline, CDR1 MDHEN and CDR2 SYDVKM.

The chain has TRBV7-6 and TRBJ1-5; 7 bases are a match to TRBD1. CDR3 length: 14 residues. After removal of 3 bases from V and 3 bases from J, the junction contained 2 bases not matched to a gene. Germline assignment: CDR1 SGHVS and CDR2 FNYEAQ. CDR3 nucleotide sequence: TGTGCCAGCAGCTTGGGACAGCACAATCAGCCCCAGCATTTT. Translating it yields CASSLGQHNQPQHF. Based on the CDR3 plus reference TRBV7-6 and TRBJ1-5, the full variable domain is GAGVSQSPRYKVTKRGQDVALRCDPISGHVSLYWYRQALGQGPEFLTYFNYEAQQDKSGLPNDRFSAERPEGSISTLTIQRTEQRDSAMYRCASSLGQHNQPQHFGDGTRLSIL.

The gene calls are TRBV2 and TRBJ2-2; tentative D call: TRBD2 (6 bases). Trimming left V 7 bases short and J 3 bases short, with 18 bases between. CDR3 length equals 16 residues. Per the germline V gene, CDR1 is SNHLY and CDR2 is FYNNEI. The CDR3: CASTEQRGIYTGELFF. The CDR3 DNA sequence: TGTGCCAGCACAGAGCAGCGCGGGATTTACACCGGGGAGCTGTTTTTT.

The chain employs TRBV18 and TRBJ1-1, with 9 bases aligning to TRBD1. J was trimmed by 11 bases and V by 6 bases; bases with no gene match: 10. The CDR3 is 13 residues long. From germline, CDR1 is KGHSH and CDR2 LQKENI. The CDR3 bases are TGTGCCAGCTCCCTACAGGGACAGGGCGGGGCTTTCTTT. It translates to CASSLQGQGGAFF.

The V and J genes are TRBV6-5 and TRBJ2-7; the D gene could be TRBD1 or TRBD2 (6 bases each). Germline V gene data show CDR1 as MNHEY and CDR2 as SVGAGI. The CDR3 covers 15 residues. The V end was cut by 5 bases, the J end by 0 bases, with 14 bases between. CDR3 loop: CASSPPGATSYEQYF. The DNA for the CDR3 is TGTGCCAGCAGTCCTCCGGGGGCGACCTCCTACGAGCAGTACTTC.

The rearrangement uses TRBV5-1 and TRBJ2-5; no clear D. With 4 bases removed from V and 0 bases from J, the gap between germline ends came to 4 bases. Germline V gives CDR1 SGHRS, CDR2 YFSETQ. This CDR3 spans 12 amino acids. The CDR3 loop reads CASSPNQETQYF. DNA for the CDR3: TGCGCCAGCAGCCCTAACCAAGAGACCCAGTACTTC.

The chain has TRBV7-2 and TRBJ2-5; D perhaps matches TRBD2 (7 bases). The germline CDR1 and CDR2 sequences are SGHTA and FQGNSA. Trimming removed 3 bases at V and 7 bases at J, with 15 bases between. This CDR3 comprises 14 residues. As DNA, the CDR3 is TGTGCCAGCAGCTTCAGGGGAGGGTTAGGGACCCAGTACTTC. Translation: CASSFRGGLGTQYF. Together with reference TRBV7-2 and TRBJ2-5, the CDR3 gives the full variable domain: GAGVSQSPSNKVTEKGKDVELRCDPISGHTALYWYRQSLGQGLEFLIYFQGNSAPDKSGLPSDRFSAERTGGSVSTLTIQRTQQEDSAVYLCASSFRGGLGTQYFGPGTRLLVL.

The chain has TRBV19 and TRBJ2-3; the match to TRBD2 covers 8 bases. The trim removed 6 bases at V and 0 bases at J, leaving 8 bases unmatched. This CDR3 contains 16 residues. Germline CDR1 reads LNHDA; CDR2 reads SQIVND (reference sequence). CDR3 sequence: CASSALTSGSTDTQYF. The CDR3 DNA reads as TGTGCCAGTAGCGCCTTAACTAGCGGCAGCACAGATACGCAGTATTTT. The full variable domain, in which reference TRBV19 and TRBJ2-3 provide the parts outside the CDR3, is DGGITQSPKYLFRKEGQNVTLSCEQNLNHDAMYWYRQDPGQGLRLIYYSQIVNDFQKGDIAEGYSVSREKKESFPLTVTSAQKNPTAFYLCASSALTSGSTDTQYFGPGTRLTVL.

For the CDR3, the DNA is TGTGCCAGCAGTCCCTGGGGGAACGAGCAGTACTTC. This codes for CASSPWGNEQYF. V is TRBV25-1 and J is TRBJ2-7; the D call may be TRBD1 or TRBD2 (5 bases each). V was clipped by 5 bases and J by 5 bases, with 10 bases between them. The germline gives CDR1 MGHDK, CDR2 SYGVNS. The CDR3 is 12 amino acids.

This chain joins TRBV5-1 and TRBJ2-5; TRBD1 agrees at 10 bases. V gave up 3 bases and J gave up 5 bases; unmatched junction bases: 7. From germline, CDR1 is SGHRS and CDR2 YFSETQ. CDR3 length equals 15 residues. CDR3 sequence reads: CASSSLTGGGETQYF. The CDR3 DNA is TGCGCCAGCAGCTCGCTGACAGGGGGCGGTGAGACCCAGTACTTC.

This rearrangement joins TRBV6-1 to TRBJ1-1; possibly TRBD1 for D (6 bases). Germline values: CDR1 MNHNS, CDR2 SASEGT. Between the trimmed V and J ends, which lost 7 bases and 4 bases, there was a span of 16 bases. The CDR3 loop spans 14 amino acids. CDR3 sequence reads: CASKLEGGTTEAFF. Here the CDR3 DNA reads TGTGCCAGCAAACTCGAGGGGGGAACCACTGAAGCTTTCTTT.

The CDR3 DNA sequence: TGTGCCAGCAGCCCGGGACGGACGGGGTCAGATACGCAGTATTTT. This sequence encodes CASSPGRTGSDTQYF. The chain is built from TRBV11-3 and TRBJ2-3; TRBD1 or TRBD2 may be the D gene (5 bases each). The CDR3 is 15 amino acids. The germline V gene has CDR1 SGHNT and CDR2 YENEEA. The ends were cut back, 5 bases at V and 4 bases at J, with 16 bases in the middle.

CDR3 DNA sequence: TGTGCCAGCAGCCTCCGTTCGTGGGGAAGGACTTACAATGAGCAGTTCTTC. It encodes CASSLRSWGRTYNEQFF. The chain uses TRBV28 and TRBJ2-1; TRBD2 might be the D (5 bases). Germline CDR1 is MDHEN and CDR2 is SYDVKM. V was clipped by 6 bases and J by 4 bases, with 22 bases between them. The CDR3 sequence is 17 residues long.

The count of this clone is one. The chain uses TRBV7-7 and TRBJ2-5, with D possibly TRBD2 on 5 matching bases. Germline CDR1 SSHAT, CDR2 FNYEAQ (reference sequence). V lost 1 base, J lost 5 bases, and 11 bases lay in between. This CDR3 is built from 14 residues. In DNA form, the CDR3 reads TGTGCCAGCAGCTTAGTAGGAGGCTTGGAGACCCAGTACTTC. Residues: CASSLVGGLETQYF.

The chain uses TRBV27 and TRBJ1-3, with a tentative D call TRBD1 (5 bases). This CDR3 has 16 residues. The V gene lost 3 bases and the J gene lost 1 base, with 13 bases spanning the gap. Germline values: CDR1 MNHEY, CDR2 SMNVEV (reference sequence). The CDR3 region is CASSLRGGGSGNTIYF. Written as DNA, the CDR3 is TGTGCCAGCAGTTTGAGGGGCGGGGGTTCTGGAAACACCATATATTTT.

This sequence joins TRBV4-3 and TRBJ1-2, with no clear D. This CDR3 spans 14 amino acids. V lost 3 bases and J lost 11, with 19 bases in between. Germline assignment: CDR1 LGHNA and CDR2 YSLEER. The chain's CDR3 is CASSQGGLAASYTF. CDR3 coding DNA: TGCGCCAGCAGCCAGGGTGGACTTGCTGCCTCTTACACCTTC.

The V gene is TRBV5-4, the J gene TRBJ2-2, with D uncertain. The CDR3 is made up of 16 amino acids. V was trimmed by 1 base and J by 0 bases, leaving 10 bases between them. Germline-derived CDR1 and CDR2 are SGHNT and YYREEE (reference sequence). The CDR3, as DNA: TGTGCCAGCAGCTTGCCCGACGTTGCGAACACCGGGGAGCTGTTTTTT. Amino acids: CASSLPDVANTGELFF. The full variable domain, in which reference TRBV5-4 and TRBJ2-2 provide the parts outside the CDR3, is ETGVTQSPTHLIKTRGQQVTLRCSSQSGHNTVSWYQQALGQGPQFIFQYYREEENGRGNFPPRFSGLQFPNYSSELNVNALELDDSALYLCASSLPDVANTGELFFGEGSRLTVL.